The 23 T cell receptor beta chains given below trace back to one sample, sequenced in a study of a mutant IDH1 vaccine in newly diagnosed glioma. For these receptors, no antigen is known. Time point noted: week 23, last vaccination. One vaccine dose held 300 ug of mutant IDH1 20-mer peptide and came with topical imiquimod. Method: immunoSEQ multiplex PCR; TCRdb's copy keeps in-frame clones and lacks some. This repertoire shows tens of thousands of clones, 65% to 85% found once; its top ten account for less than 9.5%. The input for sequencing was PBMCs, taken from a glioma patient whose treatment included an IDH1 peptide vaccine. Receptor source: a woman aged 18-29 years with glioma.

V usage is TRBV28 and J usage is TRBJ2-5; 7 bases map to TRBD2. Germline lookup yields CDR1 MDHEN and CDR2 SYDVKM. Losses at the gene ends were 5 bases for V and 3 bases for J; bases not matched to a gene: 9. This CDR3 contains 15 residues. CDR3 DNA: TGTGCCAGCAGTCAACTAGGGCTAGCGGAAGAGACCCAGTACTTC. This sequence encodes CASSQLGLAEETQYF.

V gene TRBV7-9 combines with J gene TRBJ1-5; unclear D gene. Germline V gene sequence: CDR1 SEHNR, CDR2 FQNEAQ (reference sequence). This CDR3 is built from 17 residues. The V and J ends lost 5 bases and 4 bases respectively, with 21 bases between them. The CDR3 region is CASSPLQDLRGNQPQHF. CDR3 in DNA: TGTGCCAGCAGCCCCCTCCAAGACTTAAGAGGGAATCAGCCCCAGCATTTT.

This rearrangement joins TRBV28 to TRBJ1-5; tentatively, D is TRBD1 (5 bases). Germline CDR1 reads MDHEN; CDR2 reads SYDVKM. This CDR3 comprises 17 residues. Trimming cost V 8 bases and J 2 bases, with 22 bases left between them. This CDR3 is CASCSAAGNRRNQPQHF. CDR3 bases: TGTGCCAGCTGCTCCGCGGCAGGGAATCGGCGCAATCAGCCCCAGCATTTT.

CDR3 sequence (DNA): TGTGCCAGCAGTTTAAACAGGAACCAAGAGACCCAGTACTTC. Protein: CASSLNRNQETQYF. The rearrangement uses TRBV28 and TRBJ2-5; tentative D call: TRBD1 (5 bases). The germline CDR1 and CDR2 sequences are MDHEN and SYDVKM. This CDR3 is built from 14 residues. Trimming took 2 bases from V and 0 from J, leaving 7 bases between them.

The CDR3 DNA reads as TGTGCCAGCAGCGTCACAGGGAACTCCTACAATGAGCAGTTCTTC. Translating gives CASSVTGNSYNEQFF. The V call is TRBV27, the J call TRBJ2-1; TRBD1 is a possible D gene (6 bases). This CDR3 region has 15 residues. Trimming removed 6 bases from V and 0 bases from J, with 12 bases in between. CDR1 is MNHEY and CDR2 is SMNVEV in the germline V gene (reference sequence).

CDR3 sequence (DNA): TGTGCCAGCTCACTCGCAGTTTCTTCGCCCCAGCATTTT. It specifies CASSLAVSSPQHF. J is TRBJ1-5 and V is TRBV18, with D unresolved. Germline-derived CDR1 and CDR2 are KGHSH and LQKENI. The CDR3 is made up of 13 amino acids. Trimming stripped 4 bases from V and 9 bases from J, with 13 bases between.

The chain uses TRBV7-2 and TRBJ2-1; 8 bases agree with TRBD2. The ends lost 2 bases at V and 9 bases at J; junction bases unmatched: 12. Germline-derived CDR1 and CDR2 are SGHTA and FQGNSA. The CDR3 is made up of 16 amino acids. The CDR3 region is CASSLRGGGGQGEQFF. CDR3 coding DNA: TGTGCCAGCAGCTTAAGAGGAGGCGGGGGGCAAGGTGAGCAGTTCTTC.

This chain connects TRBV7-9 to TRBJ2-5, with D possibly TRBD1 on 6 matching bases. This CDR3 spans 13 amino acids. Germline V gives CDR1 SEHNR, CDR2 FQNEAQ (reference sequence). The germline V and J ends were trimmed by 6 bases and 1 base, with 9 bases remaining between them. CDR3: CASRLDSQETQYF. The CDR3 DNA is TGTGCCAGCAGATTGGACAGCCAAGAGACCCAGTACTTC.

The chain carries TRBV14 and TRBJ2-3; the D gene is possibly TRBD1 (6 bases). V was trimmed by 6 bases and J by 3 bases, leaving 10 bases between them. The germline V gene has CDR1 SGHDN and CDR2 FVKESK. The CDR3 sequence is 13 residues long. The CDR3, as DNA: TGTGCCAGCAGTCACACAGGGACAGATACGCAGTATTTT. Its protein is CASSHTGTDTQYF.

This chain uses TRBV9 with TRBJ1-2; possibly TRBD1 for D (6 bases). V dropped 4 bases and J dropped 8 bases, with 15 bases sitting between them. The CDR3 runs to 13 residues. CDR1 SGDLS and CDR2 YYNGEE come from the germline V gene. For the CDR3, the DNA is TGTGCCAGCAGCCTTTCAGGGGTCGGAGGCTACACCTTC. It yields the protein CASSLSGVGGYTF. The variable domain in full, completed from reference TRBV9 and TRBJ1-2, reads DSGVTQTPKHLITATGQRVTLRCSPRSGDLSVYWYQQSLDQGLQFLIQYYNGEERAKGNILERFSAQQFPDLHSELNLSSLELGDSALYFCASSLSGVGGYTFGSGTRLTVV.

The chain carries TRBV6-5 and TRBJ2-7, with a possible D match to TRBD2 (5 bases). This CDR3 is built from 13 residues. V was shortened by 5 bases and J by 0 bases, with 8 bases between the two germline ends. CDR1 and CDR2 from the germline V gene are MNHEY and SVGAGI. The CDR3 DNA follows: TGTGCCAGCAGTCTAGCAGACTCCTACGAGCAGTACTTC. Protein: CASSLADSYEQYF.

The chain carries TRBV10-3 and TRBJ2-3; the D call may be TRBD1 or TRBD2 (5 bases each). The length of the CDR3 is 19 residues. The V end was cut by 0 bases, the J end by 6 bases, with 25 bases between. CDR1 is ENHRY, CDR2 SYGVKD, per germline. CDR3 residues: CAISESRGVGARRRDTQYF. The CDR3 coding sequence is TGTGCCATCAGTGAGTCGAGGGGTGTTGGCGCGCGGAGAAGGGATACGCAGTATTTT.

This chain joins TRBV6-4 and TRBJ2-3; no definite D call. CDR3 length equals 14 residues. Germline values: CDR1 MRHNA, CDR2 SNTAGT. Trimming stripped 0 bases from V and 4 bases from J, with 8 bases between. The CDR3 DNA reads TGTGCCAGCAGTGACTCTATCTGGGCAGATACGCAGTATTTT. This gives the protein CASSDSIWADTQYF.

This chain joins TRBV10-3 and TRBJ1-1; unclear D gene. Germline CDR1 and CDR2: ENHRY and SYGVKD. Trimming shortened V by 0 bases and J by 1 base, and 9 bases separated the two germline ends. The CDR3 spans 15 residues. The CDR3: CAISESPAGNTEAFF. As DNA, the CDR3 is TGTGCCATCAGTGAGTCGCCCGCAGGGAACACTGAAGCTTTCTTT.

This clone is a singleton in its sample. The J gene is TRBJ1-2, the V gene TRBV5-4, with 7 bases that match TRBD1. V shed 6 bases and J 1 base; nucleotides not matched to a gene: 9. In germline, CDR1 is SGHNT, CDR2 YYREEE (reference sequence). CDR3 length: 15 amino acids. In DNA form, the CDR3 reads TGTGCCAGCACATATACCGGGACAGTTAACTATGGCTACACCTTC. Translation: CASTYTGTVNYGYTF.

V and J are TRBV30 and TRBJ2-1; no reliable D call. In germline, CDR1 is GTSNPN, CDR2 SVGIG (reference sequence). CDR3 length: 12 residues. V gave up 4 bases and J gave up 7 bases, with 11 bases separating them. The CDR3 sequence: CAWNPGTNEQFF. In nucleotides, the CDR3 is TGTGCCTGGAACCCAGGCACGAATGAGCAGTTCTTC.

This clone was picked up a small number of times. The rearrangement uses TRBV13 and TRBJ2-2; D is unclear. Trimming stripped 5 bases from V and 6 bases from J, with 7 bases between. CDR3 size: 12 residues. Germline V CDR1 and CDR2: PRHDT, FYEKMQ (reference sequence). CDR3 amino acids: CASSPRSGELFF. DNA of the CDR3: TGTGCCAGCAGCCCTCGGTCCGGGGAGCTGTTTTTT.

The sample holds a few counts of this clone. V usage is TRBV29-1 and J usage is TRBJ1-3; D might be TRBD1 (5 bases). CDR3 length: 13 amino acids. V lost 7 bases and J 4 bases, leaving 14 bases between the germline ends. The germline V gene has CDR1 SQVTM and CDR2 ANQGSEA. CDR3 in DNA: TGCAGCGGCGCCGGGACCCCAGGAAACACCATATATTTT. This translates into CSGAGTPGNTIYF.

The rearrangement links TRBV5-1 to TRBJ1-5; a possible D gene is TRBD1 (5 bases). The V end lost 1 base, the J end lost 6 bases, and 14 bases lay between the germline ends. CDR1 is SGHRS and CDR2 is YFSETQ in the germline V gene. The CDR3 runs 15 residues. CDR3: CASSLSGAASQPQHF. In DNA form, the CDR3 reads TGCGCCAGCAGCTTGAGCGGGGCGGCAAGTCAGCCCCAGCATTTT.

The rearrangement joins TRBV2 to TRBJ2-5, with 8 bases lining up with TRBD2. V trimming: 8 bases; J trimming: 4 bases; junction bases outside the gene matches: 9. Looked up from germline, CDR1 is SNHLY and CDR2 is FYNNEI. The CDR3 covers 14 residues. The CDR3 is CASESGGGRETQYF. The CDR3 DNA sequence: TGTGCCAGCGAATCGGGGGGGGGCCGAGAGACCCAGTACTTC.

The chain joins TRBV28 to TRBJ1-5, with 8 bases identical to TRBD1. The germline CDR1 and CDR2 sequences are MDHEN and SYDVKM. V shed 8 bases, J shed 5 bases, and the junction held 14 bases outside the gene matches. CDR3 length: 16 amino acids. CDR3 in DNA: TGTGCCAGCTCTGTGGGAATGACAGGGGCTTATCAGCCCCAGCATTTT. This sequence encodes CASSVGMTGAYQPQHF.

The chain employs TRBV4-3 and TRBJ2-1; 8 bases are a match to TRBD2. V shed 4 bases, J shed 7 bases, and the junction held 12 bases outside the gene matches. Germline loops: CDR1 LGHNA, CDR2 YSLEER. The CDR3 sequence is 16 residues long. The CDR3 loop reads CASSLYTSGVGNEQFF. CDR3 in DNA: TGCGCCAGCAGCCTATACACTAGCGGAGTCGGGAATGAGCAGTTCTTC.

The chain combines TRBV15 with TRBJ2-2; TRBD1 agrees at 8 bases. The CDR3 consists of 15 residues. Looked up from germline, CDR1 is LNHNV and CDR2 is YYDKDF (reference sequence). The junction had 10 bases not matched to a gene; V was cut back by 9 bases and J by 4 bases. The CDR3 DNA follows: TGTGCCACGCATCAGGACAGGGCGGGCACCGGGGAGCTGTTTTTT. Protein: CATHQDRAGTGELFF.